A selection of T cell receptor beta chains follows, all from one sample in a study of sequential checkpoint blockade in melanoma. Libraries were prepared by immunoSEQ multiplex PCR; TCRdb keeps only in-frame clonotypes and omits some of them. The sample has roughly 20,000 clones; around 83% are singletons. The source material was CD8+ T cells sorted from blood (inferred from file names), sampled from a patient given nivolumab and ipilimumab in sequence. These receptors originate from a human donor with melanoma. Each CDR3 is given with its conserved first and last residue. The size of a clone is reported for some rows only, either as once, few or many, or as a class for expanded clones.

CDR3aa: CASSYSRETQYF; abundance: -; j_gene: TRBJ2-5; v_gene: TRBV6-5
CDR3aa: CASTGQGRGETQYF; abundance: once; j_gene: TRBJ2-5; v_gene: TRBV19
CDR3aa: CASSPRGGGTYEQYF; abundance: -; j_gene: TRBJ2-7; v_gene: TRBV27
CDR3aa: CASTAGPYEQYF; abundance: -; j_gene: -; v_gene: TRBV6-6
CDR3aa: CASSFSGNQPQHF; abundance: -; j_gene: TRBJ1-5; v_gene: TRBV7-9
CDR3aa: CAWSLGGATSNNEQFF; abundance: -; j_gene: TRBJ2-1; v_gene: TRBV30
CDR3aa: CASSIRPTERGTYNEQFF; abundance: -; j_gene: TRBJ2-1; v_gene: TRBV19
CDR3aa: CASSPTGQPTNEKLFF; abundance: once; j_gene: TRBJ1-4; v_gene: TRBV4-1
CDR3aa: CASSAPGGTYEQYF; abundance: -; j_gene: TRBJ2-7; v_gene: TRBV9
CDR3aa: CASSIDRMINYGYTF; abundance: -; j_gene: TRBJ1-2; v_gene: TRBV19
CDR3aa: CASSYNSEGLPYEQYF; abundance: -; j_gene: TRBJ2-7; v_gene: TRBV6-6
CDR3aa: CSVEGRGEQFF; abundance: -; j_gene: TRBJ2-1; v_gene: TRBV29-1
CDR3aa: CASSQERLAGATDTQYF; abundance: -; j_gene: TRBJ2-3; v_gene: TRBV4-1
CDR3aa: CASSPPLNTGELFF; abundance: once; j_gene: TRBJ2-2; v_gene: TRBV18
CDR3aa: CASGGSLNTEAFF; abundance: -; j_gene: TRBJ1-1; v_gene: TRBV19
CDR3aa: CASSSDRENEQFF; abundance: -; j_gene: TRBJ2-1; v_gene: TRBV2
CDR3aa: CASSWTVGTGDPGEQYF; abundance: -; j_gene: TRBJ2-7; v_gene: TRBV11-2
CDR3aa: CASSVDIESTDTQYF; abundance: -; j_gene: TRBJ2-3; v_gene: TRBV19
CDR3aa: CASSWDRGSYGYTF; abundance: once; j_gene: TRBJ1-2; v_gene: TRBV5-6
CDR3aa: CASSSGAYYGYTF; abundance: -; j_gene: TRBJ1-2; v_gene: TRBV5-6
CDR3aa: CASSLALGTSVSFF; abundance: -; j_gene: TRBJ1-1; v_gene: TRBV7-9
CDR3aa: CASSLSKNSNTEAFF; abundance: few; j_gene: TRBJ1-1; v_gene: TRBV28
CDR3aa: CASSVNRDNNNSPLHF; abundance: once; j_gene: TRBJ1-6; v_gene: TRBV4-2
CDR3aa: CASSKPSEQYF; abundance: medium-sized; j_gene: TRBJ2-7; v_gene: TRBV21-1
CDR3aa: CASSLGVAGTQYF; abundance: -; j_gene: TRBJ2-5; v_gene: TRBV5-6
CDR3aa: CASSHLQGASGNTIYF; abundance: few; j_gene: TRBJ1-3; v_gene: TRBV4-1
CDR3aa: CASSLEAANTYEQYF; abundance: few; j_gene: TRBJ2-7; v_gene: TRBV11-2
CDR3aa: CASSWVGDTTYEQYF; abundance: few; j_gene: TRBJ2-7; v_gene: TRBV19
CDR3aa: CAAAGGDYGYTF; abundance: few; j_gene: TRBJ1-2; v_gene: TRBV7-9
CDR3aa: CAWSPGTSSTGELFF; abundance: -; j_gene: TRBJ2-2; v_gene: TRBV30
CDR3aa: CASSPTLSGPNEKLFF; abundance: few; j_gene: TRBJ1-4; v_gene: TRBV7-9
CDR3aa: CASSPPASGRVFDEQFF; abundance: -; j_gene: TRBJ2-1; v_gene: TRBV7-8
CDR3aa: CASSLAGGKSQPQHF; abundance: -; j_gene: TRBJ1-5; v_gene: TRBV5-6
CDR3aa: CASSLWSERNTGELFF; abundance: -; j_gene: TRBJ2-2; v_gene: TRBV28
CDR3aa: CASSKGQGTYEQYF; abundance: -; j_gene: TRBJ2-7; v_gene: TRBV19
CDR3aa: CASSYRTGGGQPQHF; abundance: -; j_gene: TRBJ1-5; v_gene: TRBV6-5
CDR3aa: CASRLGGAGYTEAFF; abundance: -; j_gene: TRBJ1-1; v_gene: TRBV5-6
CDR3aa: CASSVQGGDTGELFF; abundance: -; j_gene: TRBJ2-2; v_gene: TRBV6-1
CDR3aa: CASSLLRGNYEQYF; abundance: -; j_gene: TRBJ2-7; v_gene: TRBV28
CDR3aa: CASSVQGANYGYTF; abundance: -; j_gene: TRBJ1-2; v_gene: TRBV5-5
CDR3aa: CASNPTGGNTEAFF; abundance: -; j_gene: TRBJ1-1; v_gene: TRBV5-1
CDR3aa: CASTPGQGSYEQYF; abundance: -; j_gene: TRBJ2-7; v_gene: TRBV6-5
CDR3aa: CASSSGQGGSYEQYF; abundance: -; j_gene: TRBJ2-7; v_gene: TRBV7-9
CDR3aa: CASSSDRGGGNSPLHF; abundance: -; j_gene: TRBJ1-6; v_gene: TRBV6-5
CDR3aa: CASSGPTGDQPQHF; abundance: once; j_gene: TRBJ1-5; v_gene: TRBV7-9
CDR3aa: CASSHHRDADEAFF; abundance: -; j_gene: TRBJ1-1; v_gene: TRBV6-6
CDR3aa: CASSPTSGGPYNEQFF; abundance: -; j_gene: TRBJ2-1; v_gene: TRBV5-4
CDR3aa: CASSLLGGGPDTQYF; abundance: -; j_gene: TRBJ2-3; v_gene: TRBV7-7
CDR3aa: CASTKNGGVYGYTF; abundance: once; j_gene: TRBJ1-2; v_gene: TRBV7-2
CDR3aa: CASSPWGEQPQHF; abundance: few; j_gene: TRBJ1-5; v_gene: TRBV5-1
CDR3aa: CASSQGRGTEAFF; abundance: -; j_gene: TRBJ1-1; v_gene: TRBV2
CDR3aa: CASRKTGGSQPQHF; abundance: -; j_gene: TRBJ1-5; v_gene: TRBV27
CDR3aa: CASSSDRDQPQHF; abundance: -; j_gene: TRBJ1-5; v_gene: TRBV27
CDR3aa: CASSLNLPAVETQYF; abundance: -; j_gene: TRBJ2-5; v_gene: TRBV7-8